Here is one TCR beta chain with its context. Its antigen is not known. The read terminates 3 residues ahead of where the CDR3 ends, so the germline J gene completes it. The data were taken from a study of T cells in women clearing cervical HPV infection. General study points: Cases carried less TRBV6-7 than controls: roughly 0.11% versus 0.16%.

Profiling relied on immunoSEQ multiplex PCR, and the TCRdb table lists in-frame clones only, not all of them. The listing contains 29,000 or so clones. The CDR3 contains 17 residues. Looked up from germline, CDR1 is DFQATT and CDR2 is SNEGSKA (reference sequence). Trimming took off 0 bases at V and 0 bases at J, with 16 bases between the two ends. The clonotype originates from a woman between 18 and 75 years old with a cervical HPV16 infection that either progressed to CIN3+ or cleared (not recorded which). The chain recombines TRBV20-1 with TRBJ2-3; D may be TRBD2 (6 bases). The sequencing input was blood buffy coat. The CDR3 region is CSARDSEAGPSTDTQYF. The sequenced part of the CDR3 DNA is TGCAGTGCTAGAGATTCAGAAGCGGGTCCTAGCACAGATACG.